A single TCR beta chain is shown here with its context. Germline CDR1 reads SGHRS; CDR2 reads YFSETQ. With V trimmed by 4 bases and J by 3 bases, 12 bases remained unmatched. This CDR3 region has 17 residues. Clinical histories supplied by participants themselves formed the basis of cohort assignment. Authors' analysis steps: Amplification with reference gene primers provided the estimates of nucleated cell counts. Libraries were prepared by immunoSEQ multiplex PCR; TCRdb keeps only in-frame clonotypes and omits some of them. The DNA gave D and trimming, while V, J and clone size come from that table. The sample lists about 81,000 clones, around 89% seen once, with roughly 1.2% in the top ten. The data originate from a study of blood T cell repertoires in COVID-19. Overall study: PBMCs, B-cell-depleted T cells, or T cells were the source of the cDNA or gDNA that made up the material.

This rearrangement joins TRBV5-1 to TRBJ2-3; TRBD1 matches 9 bases. This clonotype was sampled from a woman aged 50 to 65 with acute COVID-19. Sequencing was done on a sample of PBMCs or T cells enriched from blood (not recorded which). This chain's CDR3 is CASSTYYRDRATDTQYF. CDR3 nucleotide sequence: TGCGCCAGCAGCACATACTACCGGGACAGGGCTACAGATACGCAGTATTTT.